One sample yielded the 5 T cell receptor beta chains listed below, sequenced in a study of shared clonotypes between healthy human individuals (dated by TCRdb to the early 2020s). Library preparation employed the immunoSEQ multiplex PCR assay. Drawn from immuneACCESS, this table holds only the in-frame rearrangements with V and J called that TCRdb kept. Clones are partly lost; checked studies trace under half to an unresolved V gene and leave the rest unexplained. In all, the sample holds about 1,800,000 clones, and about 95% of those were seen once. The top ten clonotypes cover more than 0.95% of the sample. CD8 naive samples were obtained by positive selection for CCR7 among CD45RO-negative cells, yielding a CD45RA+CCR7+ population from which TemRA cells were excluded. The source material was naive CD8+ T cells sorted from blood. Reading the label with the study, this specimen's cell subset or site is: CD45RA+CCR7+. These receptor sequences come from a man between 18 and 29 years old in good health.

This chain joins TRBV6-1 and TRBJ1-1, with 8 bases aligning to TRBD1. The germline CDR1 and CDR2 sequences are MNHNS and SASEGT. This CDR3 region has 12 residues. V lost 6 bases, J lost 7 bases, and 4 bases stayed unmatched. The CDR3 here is CASRGTGGEAFF. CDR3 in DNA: TGTGCCAGCAGGGGGACAGGTGGTGAAGCTTTCTTT.

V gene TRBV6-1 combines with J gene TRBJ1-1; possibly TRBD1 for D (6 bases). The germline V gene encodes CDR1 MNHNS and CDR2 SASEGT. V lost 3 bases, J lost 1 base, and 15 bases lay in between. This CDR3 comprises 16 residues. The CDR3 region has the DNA TGTGCCAGCAGTGACCGACACAGGGTTAGGAACACTGAAGCTTTCTTT. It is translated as CASSDRHRVRNTEAFF.

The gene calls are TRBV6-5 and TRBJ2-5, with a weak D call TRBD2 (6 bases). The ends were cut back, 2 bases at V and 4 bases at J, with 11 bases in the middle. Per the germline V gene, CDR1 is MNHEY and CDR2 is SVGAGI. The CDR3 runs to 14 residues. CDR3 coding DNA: TGTGCCAGCAGTTACGGGGAGGCCCGAGAGACCCAGTACTTC. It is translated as CASSYGEARETQYF.

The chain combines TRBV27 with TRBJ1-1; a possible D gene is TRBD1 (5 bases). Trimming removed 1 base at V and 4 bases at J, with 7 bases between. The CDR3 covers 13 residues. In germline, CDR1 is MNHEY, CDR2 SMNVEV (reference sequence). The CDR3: CASSLWDGTEAFF. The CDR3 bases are TGTGCCAGCAGTTTATGGGACGGCACTGAAGCTTTCTTT.

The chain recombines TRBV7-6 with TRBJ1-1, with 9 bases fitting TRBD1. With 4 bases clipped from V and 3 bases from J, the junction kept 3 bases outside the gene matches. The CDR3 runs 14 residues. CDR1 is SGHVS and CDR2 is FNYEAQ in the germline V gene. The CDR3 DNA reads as TGTGCCAGCAGCTCCCGGACAGGGGACACTGAAGCTTTCTTT. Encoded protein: CASSSRTGDTEAFF.